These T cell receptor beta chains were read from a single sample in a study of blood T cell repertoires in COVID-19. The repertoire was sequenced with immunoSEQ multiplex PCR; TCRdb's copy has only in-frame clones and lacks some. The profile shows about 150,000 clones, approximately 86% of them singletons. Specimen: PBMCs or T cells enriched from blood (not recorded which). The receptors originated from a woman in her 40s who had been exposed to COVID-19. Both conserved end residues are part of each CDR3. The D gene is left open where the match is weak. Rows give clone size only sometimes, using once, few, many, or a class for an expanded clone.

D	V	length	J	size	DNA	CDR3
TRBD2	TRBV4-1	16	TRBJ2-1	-	TGCGCCAGCAGCCAAGTTGAAAGCGGGGGGGCCAATGAGCAGTTCTTC	CASSQVESGGANEQFF
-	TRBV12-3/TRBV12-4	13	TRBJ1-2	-	TGTGCCAGCAGTTTTCGACAGGACTATGGCTACACCTTC	CASSFRQDYGYTF
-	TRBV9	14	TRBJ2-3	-	TGTGCCAGCACCGGCGAGGCAGGCACAGATACGCAGTATTTT	CASTGEAGTDTQYF
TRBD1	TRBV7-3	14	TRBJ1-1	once	TGTGCCAGCAGCGACGGGACAGTTAACACTGAAGCTTTCTTT	CASSDGTVNTEAFF
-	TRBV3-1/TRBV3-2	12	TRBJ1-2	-	TGTGCCAGCAGCCAAGTGGGAGGCGGCTACACCTTC	CASSQVGGGYTF
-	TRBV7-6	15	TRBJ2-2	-	TGTGCCAGCAGCGCTACAGACCCGAACACCGGGGAGCTGTTTTTT	CASSATDPNTGELFF
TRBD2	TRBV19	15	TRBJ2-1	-	TGTGCCAGTAGTAGTACTAGCGGGGGGGCGGGTGAGCAGTTCTTC	CASSSTSGGAGEQFF
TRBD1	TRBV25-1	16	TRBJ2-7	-	TGTGCCAGCAGTGCATACCGGGACAGAAATACCTACGAGCAGTACTTC	CASSAYRDRNTYEQYF
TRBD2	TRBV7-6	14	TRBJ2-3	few	TGTGCCAGCAGCTGGACTAGTCATGGGGATACGCAGTATTTT	CASSWTSHGDTQYF
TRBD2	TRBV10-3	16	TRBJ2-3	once	TGTGCCATCAGTGATCCCCCGGCGGGAGGGCCAGATACGCAGTATTTT	CAISDPPAGGPDTQYF
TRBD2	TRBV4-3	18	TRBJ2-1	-	TGCGCCAGCAGCCAACCGGGGGGTGGACTAGCGGGAGGGAATGAGCAGTTCTTC	CASSQPGGGLAGGNEQFF
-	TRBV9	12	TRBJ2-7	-	TGTGCCAGCAGCGTAGCAGGCTACGAGCAGTACTTC	CASSVAGYEQYF
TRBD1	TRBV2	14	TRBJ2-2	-	TGTGCCAGCTCCGGACAGGGGAACACCGGGGAGCTGTTTTTT	CASSGQGNTGELFF
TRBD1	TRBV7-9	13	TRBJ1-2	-	TGTGCCAGCAGCTCACAGGGGACCTATGGCTACACCTTC	CASSSQGTYGYTF
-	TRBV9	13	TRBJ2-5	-	TGTGCCAGCAGCGGTGGCCCCCAAGAGACCCAGTACTTC	CASSGGPQETQYF
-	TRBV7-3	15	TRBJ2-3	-	TGTGCCAGCAGCGCCGGGACACGACGCTCAGATACGCAGTATTTT	CASSAGTRRSDTQYF
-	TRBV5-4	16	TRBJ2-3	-	TGTGCCAGCAGCTTGGTTTCAGGGAATTGGGCAGATACGCAGTATTTT	CASSLVSGNWADTQYF
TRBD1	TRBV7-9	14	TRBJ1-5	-	TGTGCCACCCAGGACAGGGCGAACAATCAGCCCCAGCATTTT	CATQDRANNQPQHF
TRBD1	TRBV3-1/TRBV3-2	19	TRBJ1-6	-	TGTGCCAGCAGCCGGGACAGGGGGCCCTCGAGCTCCTATAATTCACCCCTCCACTTT	CASSRDRGPSSSYNSPLHF
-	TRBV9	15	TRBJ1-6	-	TGTGCCAGCAGCGTAGCCTGGGAGTTAAATTCACCCCTCCACTTT	CASSVAWELNSPLHF
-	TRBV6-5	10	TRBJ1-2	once	TGTGCCACCGAGGTGGATGGCTACACCTTC	CATEVDGYTF
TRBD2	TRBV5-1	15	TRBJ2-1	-	TGCGCCAGCAGCCGTTCTAGCGGGGGTAATAATGAGCAGTTCTTC	CASSRSSGGNNEQFF
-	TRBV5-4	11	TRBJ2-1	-	TGTGCCAGCAGCACCACAGGTGAGCAGTTCTTC	CASSTTGEQFF
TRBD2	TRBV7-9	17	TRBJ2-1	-	TGTGCCAGCAGCTTAGCGTGGCGGGGGGGCTCCTACAATGAGCAGTTCTTC	CASSLAWRGGSYNEQFF
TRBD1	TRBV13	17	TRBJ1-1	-	TGTGCCAGCAGCCCGCCGGACAGGTCAAACTTCAACACTGAAGCTTTCTTT	CASSPPDRSNFNTEAFF
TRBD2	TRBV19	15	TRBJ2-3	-	TGTGCCAGTAGTATCGGCGGGGGGGCCACAGATACGCAGTATTTT	CASSIGGGATDTQYF
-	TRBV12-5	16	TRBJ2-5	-	TGTGCTAGTGGCCAGAATCTAGGTTTCAACCAAGAGACCCAGTACTTC	CASGQNLGFNQETQYF
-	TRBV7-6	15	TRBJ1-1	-	TGTGCCAGCAGCCGCGACAGTAGCATGAACACTGAAGCTTTCTTT	CASSRDSSMNTEAFF
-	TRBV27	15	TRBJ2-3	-	TGTGCCAGCAGTCCGCGGGGCCTCAGCACAGATACGCAGTATTTT	CASSPRGLSTDTQYF
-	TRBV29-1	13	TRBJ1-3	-	TGCAGCGTTGAAGAGGGAGCTGGAAACACCATATATTTT	CSVEEGAGNTIYF
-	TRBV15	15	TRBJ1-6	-	TGTGCCACCAGCAGAGATAACCCATCACGGTTACCCCTCCACTTT	CATSRDNPSRLPLHF
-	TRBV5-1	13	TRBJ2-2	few	TGCGCCAGCAGCAGGGACATCACCGGGGAGCTGTTTTTT	CASSRDITGELFF
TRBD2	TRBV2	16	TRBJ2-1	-	TGTGCCAGCAGTGATTTGATCGAGCGGGGTCCCCTTTGGGAGTTCTTC	CASSDLIERGPLWEFF
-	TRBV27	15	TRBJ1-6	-	TGTGCCAGCAGTTTAGGCAGCTCCTATAATTCACCCCTCCACTTT	CASSLGSSYNSPLHF
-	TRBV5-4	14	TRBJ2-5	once	TGTGCCAGCAGTACCGGAGGAAATCAAGAGACCCAGTACTTC	CASSTGGNQETQYF
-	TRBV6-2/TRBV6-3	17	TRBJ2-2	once	TGTGCCAGCAGTTATGATGTCCGGGTGGCGAACACCGGGGAGCTGTTTTTT	CASSYDVRVANTGELFF
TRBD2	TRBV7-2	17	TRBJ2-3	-	TGTGCCAGCAGCTTAACGGGACTAGCGGGGCGAACAGATACGCAGTATTTT	CASSLTGLAGRTDTQYF
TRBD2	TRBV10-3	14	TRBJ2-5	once	TGTGCCATCAGTGCAATAGCGGGAGGAGAGACCCAGTACTTC	CAISAIAGGETQYF
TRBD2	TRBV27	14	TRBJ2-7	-	TGTGCCAGCAGTTTAAGGGAGGGTGGGAGTGAGCAGTACTTC	CASSLREGGSEQYF
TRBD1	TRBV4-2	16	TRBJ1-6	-	TGTGCCAGCAGCCAAGACCAGACAGGGGGAGGTTCACCCCTCCACTTT	CASSQDQTGGGSPLHF
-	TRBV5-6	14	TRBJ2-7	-	TGTGCCAGCAGCATCGGGGGAACGCCCTACGAGCAGTACTTC	CASSIGGTPYEQYF
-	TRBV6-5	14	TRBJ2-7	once	TGTGCCAGCAGCCCCCAGGTGAGCTCCTACGAGCAGTACTTC	CASSPQVSSYEQYF
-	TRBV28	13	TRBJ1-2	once	TGTGCCAGCGCGGAGGGAGCTAACTATGGCTACACCTTC	CASAEGANYGYTF
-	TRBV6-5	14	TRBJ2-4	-	TGTGCCAGCAGTTACAGGCCAGGGGAAAACATTCAGTACTTC	CASSYRPGENIQYF
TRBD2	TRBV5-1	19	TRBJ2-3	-	TGCGCCAGCAGCAAAATCTCTAGCGGGGGGGCGAAGGGCACAGATACGCAGTATTTT	CASSKISSGGAKGTDTQYF
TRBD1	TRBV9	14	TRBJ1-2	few	TGTGCCAGCAGCGTAGCTACAGGGGACTATGGCTACACCTTC	CASSVATGDYGYTF
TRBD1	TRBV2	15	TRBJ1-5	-	TGTGCCAGCAGTGTCGCACAGGGGGCGTTTCAGCCCCAGCATTTT	CASSVAQGAFQPQHF